Given below is one TCR beta chain in context. Antigen unknown. The sorted-subset replicate PCRs were given around 200 ng DNA, which is 30,000 to 35,000 T cell genomes. The authors' processing: Filtering differed, since immunoSEQ gave only junction sequences and no quality scores. Some clones are missing from TCRdb's copy, which holds only in-frame ones; the method was immunoSEQ multiplex PCR. V and J calls and clone size are as listed in that table; D and trimming were resolved from the DNA. The data hold about 2.4 million clones, with approximately 94% observed a single time. This sample was included in a study of shared clonotypes between healthy human individuals. Study-level findings and limits: Represented diversity, genetic and exposure-history alike, was limited by few donors. Among a handful of donors, about 5% of naive CD4 clonotypes were found in common.

With V trimmed by 4 bases and J by 4 bases, 0 bases remained unmatched. The CDR3 spans 13 residues. Germline V lookup: CDR1 MNHEY, CDR2 SVGAGI. The sample taken for sequencing was naive CD4+ T cells from PBMCs. Subset specified: CD45RA+ positively selected. The TCR sequence derives from a young man in good health. Some clones in this sample may be carry-over from other donors' samples. V is TRBV6-5 and J is TRBJ1-1, with 10 bases that match TRBD1. CDR3 loop: CASSWTGGTEAFF. For the CDR3, the DNA is TGTGCCAGCAGTTGGACAGGGGGCACTGAAGCTTTCTTT.